These 10 T cell receptor beta chains share one sample of origin, sequenced in a study of beta chain features in type 1 diabetes. What was sequenced were expressed TCRB transcripts, since all of the isolated RNA had been reverse transcribed. Generated by immunoSEQ multiplex PCR, the TCRdb table keeps only in-frame clones and is missing some. The sample lists fewer than 400,000 clones, roughly 8% occurring once. Sequenced: central memory CD4+ T cells from blood. The origin of the receptors is a woman between 18 and 29 years old in good health.

To note about this clone: Other DNA sequences within the sample encode an identical CDR3. The chain recombines TRBV5-1 with TRBJ2-3; TRBD1 aligns across 7 bases. Per the germline V gene, CDR1 is SGHRS and CDR2 is YFSETQ. The CDR3 loop spans 14 amino acids. Trimming at V came to 4 bases and at J to 1 base, leaving 3 bases not matched to a gene. CDR3 protein: CASSPGQGTDTQYF. CDR3 coding DNA: TGCGCCAGCAGCCCCGGACAGGGCACAGATACGCAGTATTTT.

In its sample, this clone was seen a few times. V usage is TRBV6-1 and J usage is TRBJ2-7; 10 bases are a match to TRBD1. With V trimmed by 3 bases and J by 4 bases, 3 bases remained unmatched. Germline CDR1 MNHNS, CDR2 SASEGT. There are 14 residues in the CDR3. The CDR3, as DNA: TGTGCCAGCAGTGATACGGGACAGGGGTACGAGCAGTACTTC. Encoded protein: CASSDTGQGYEQYF.

In this sample, this clone turned up a few times. The chain recombines TRBV27 with TRBJ2-1, with TRBD2 matching over 11 bases. Trimming removed 2 bases from V and 7 bases from J; junction bases left unmatched: 7. This CDR3 region has 16 residues. Germline-derived CDR1 and CDR2 are MNHEY and SMNVEV (reference sequence). The CDR3 loop reads CASSLIDRLAGNEQFF. The CDR3 nucleotides are TGTGCCAGCAGTTTAATAGACCGACTAGCGGGAAATGAGCAGTTCTTC.

This clone was observed many times. Here the CDR3 DNA reads TGTGCCAGCAGCCAGGGACAGGGTGACGATACGCAGTATTTT. Protein: CASSQGQGDDTQYF. This rearrangement joins TRBV7-9 to TRBJ2-3; the match to TRBD1 covers 9 bases. The CDR3 loop spans 14 amino acids. Germline V CDR1 and CDR2: SEHNR, FQNEAQ (reference sequence). J was trimmed by 6 bases and V by 5 bases; bases with no gene match: 6.

This clone was found a few times. The chain links TRBV5-1 to TRBJ1-2, with 10 bases identical to TRBD1. CDR3 length: 15 amino acids. The germline gives CDR1 SGHRS, CDR2 YFSETQ. V was pared by 3 bases and J by 7 bases, with 9 bases of the junction left unmatched. CDR3 bases: TGCGCCAGCAGCTCGGGGACAGGGGTATTCGGTGGCTACACCTTC. This encodes CASSSGTGVFGGYTF.

The genes are TRBV6-5 and TRBJ1-1; a possible D gene is TRBD1 (5 bases). Trimming took off 0 bases at V and 10 bases at J, with 21 bases between the two ends. Germline values: CDR1 MNHEY, CDR2 SVGAGI. This CDR3 has 16 residues. The CDR3 loop is CASSYSVQGNMERAFF. CDR3 DNA: TGTGCCAGCAGTTACTCGGTTCAGGGTAATATGGAGCGAGCTTTCTTT.

This clone appeared a few times. The rearrangement joins TRBV7-3 to TRBJ1-2; TRBD1 matches 8 bases. CDR1 is SGHTA and CDR2 is FQGTGA in the germline V gene. The CDR3 extends over 15 amino acids. With 4 bases clipped from V and 5 bases from J, the junction kept 9 bases outside the gene matches. The CDR3: CASSSGQGLTYGYTF. DNA of the CDR3: TGTGCCAGCAGCTCCGGACAGGGACTCACGTATGGCTACACCTTC.

The rearrangement joins TRBV7-9 to TRBJ2-3; tentative D call: TRBD1 (6 bases). CDR3 length: 13 amino acids. CDR1 is SEHNR, CDR2 FQNEAQ, per germline (reference sequence). V lost 7 bases and J 2 bases, leaving 10 bases between the germline ends. The CDR3 protein is CASTWTATDTQYF. The DNA for the CDR3 is TGTGCCAGCACGTGGACAGCCACAGATACGCAGTATTTT.

This clone has more than one count but fewer than ten. The gene calls are TRBV2 and TRBJ1-1; D is possibly TRBD1 (6 bases). V lost 7 bases to trimming and J lost 2 bases, with 11 bases between them. This CDR3 has 13 amino acids. Per the germline V gene, CDR1 is SNHLY and CDR2 is FYNNEI. CDR3 protein: CASNKDSNTEAFF. DNA for the CDR3: TGTGCCAGCAATAAGGACAGCAACACTGAAGCTTTCTTT. The full variable domain, rest sourced from reference TRBV2 and TRBJ1-1, is EPEVTQTPSHQVTQMGQEVILRCVPISNHLYFYWYRQILGQKVEFLVSFYNNEISEKSEIFDDQFSVERPDGSNFTLKIRSTKLEDSAMYFCASNKDSNTEAFFGQGTRLTVV.

This chain joins TRBV5-4 and TRBJ1-1, with D possibly being TRBD1 (6 bases). V lost 4 bases, J lost 14 bases, and 15 bases lay in between. From germline, CDR1 is SGHNT and CDR2 YYREEE (reference sequence). The CDR3 is 11 residues long. The CDR3 coding sequence is TGTGCCAGCAGCACCACAGGGAAGTGGTTCTTT. Its protein is CASSTTGKWFF. Complete variable domain (other parts from reference TRBV5-4 and TRBJ1-1): ETGVTQSPTHLIKTRGQQVTLRCSSQSGHNTVSWYQQALGQGPQFIFQYYREEENGRGNFPPRFSGLQFPNYSSELNVNALELDDSALYLCASSTTGKWFFGQGTRLTVV.